This T cell receptor beta chain comes out of a study of cytomegalovirus exposure and HLA in healthy donors. The repertoire was sequenced with immunoSEQ multiplex PCR; TCRdb's copy has only in-frame clones and lacks some. The table has 140,000 or so clones, approximately 90% seen once. In germline, CDR1 is SGHTA, CDR2 FQGNSA. The CDR3 length is 15 residues. The V and J ends lost 0 bases and 4 bases respectively, with 9 bases between them. Material for sequencing was PBMCs. This sequence joins TRBV7-2 and TRBJ2-2; a weak D match, TRBD2 (7 bases). This TCR was sampled from a woman in her 30s in good health and CMV-seropositive. CDR3 coding DNA: TGTGCCAGCAGCTTAGCGGGGGGGCCCACCGGGGAGCTGTTTTTT. It codes for CASSLAGGPTGELFF. The entire variable domain, with the rest obtained from reference TRBV7-2 and TRBJ2-2, is as follows: GAGVSQSPSNKVTEKGKDVELRCDPISGHTALYWYRQSLGQGLEFLIYFQGNSAPDKSGLPSDRFSAERTGGSVSTLTIQRTQQEDSAVYLCASSLAGGPTGELFFGEGSRLTVL.